The sequence of this T cell receptor beta chain was determined in a study of OX40 agonist ivuxolimab in advanced cancers. CDR3 length equals 14 residues. V lost 0 bases and J 8 bases, leaving 13 bases between the germline ends. Germline values: CDR1 ENHRY, CDR2 SYGVKD. Data came from immunoSEQ multiplex PCR; TCRdb stores just in-frame clones and leaves some out. The sample contains about 61,000 clones, around 86% of which appear only once. The chain uses TRBV10-3 and TRBJ1-2; D not certain. The sequence was collected from an adult with an advanced solid tumor such as melanoma, head and neck, liver or kidney cancer. The specimen was CD4+ or CD8+ T cells sorted from blood, collected in a trial of the OX40 agonist ivuxolimab. The CDR3 is CAISESYGVGGYTF. CDR3 in DNA: TGTGCCATCAGTGAGTCTTACGGGGTTGGCGGCTACACCTTC.